One TCR beta chain is described in this entry. Its recognized antigen is unknown. Base qualities are missing; no much larger clone stands one base away. The CDR3 regions of human TCRbeta chains were analyzed by immunosequencing. Processing in the source paper ran as follows. TCRs in the repertoires were compared against a reference library of SARS-CoV-2-specific TCRs that had been generated with the MIRA antigen-specificity platform. Breadth was defined as the fraction of unique TCRs that were SARS-CoV-2-associated, and depth was defined as the fraction of total T cells that were SARS-CoV-2-associated. Using the MIRA data, each spike-specific TCR was mapped to the spike region that the TCR reacts to and placed in a CD4 or CD8 class. Log10-transformed breadth and depth values were compared by one-way ANOVA with Sidak's multiple comparisons tests. Held by TCRdb, this immuneACCESS table contains in-frame sequences only and omits some clones. Under half of the omission traces to an unresolved V gene where checked; the cause of the rest is unknown. The DNA was the basis for D and trimming; V, J and clone size are from that table. The sample table holds 95,000 to 100,000 clones, of which 88% were seen once. The ten biggest clones cover 16% of the sample.

Spanning cysteine to phenylalanine, the CDR3 consists of 14 amino acids. Left in the record is the CDR3 DNA by itself, 42 bases read in frame from the first base. The germline V gene (reference sequence) supplies CDR1 LNHDA and CDR2 SQIVND. The V and J ends are trimmed by 3 bases and 11 bases, leaving 16 bases between them. The sample is drawn from a study of T cell responses to AZD1222 COVID-19 vaccine (dated by TCRdb to 2020 to 2022). Describing the broader study: TCR sequencing was performed for approximately 240 trial participants, of whom around 210 were given two doses of AZD1222 and about 25 were given two doses of MenACWY control vaccine. Trial participants were enrolled by age into 18-55, 56-69 and 70-plus year subgroups, with approximately 150, 28 and 58 TCR-sequenced participants respectively. General conclusions and limits of the study: No day 14 peak-response samples were available, so repertoires were characterized only after the peak T cell response. The vaccine-associated CD4 TCRs covered the entire spike protein, and the dominant responses fell in regions 160-218 and 743-854. In the small 56-69-year group, the increase in depth fell short of significance, most likely because of low power. After two AZD1222 doses, spike-specific TCR breadth and depth were significantly higher than at day 0 and than in MenACWY recipients. Reportedly, almost half of the unique spike-specific TCRs recognized epitopes lying outside the regions that are mutated in the B.1.351 and B.1.1.7 variants. Participants were mostly white British, with more females than males. The authors suggested clonal diversity may have been underestimated. Only five to seven AZD1222 recipients were SARS-CoV-2 seropositive at baseline, limiting conclusions about previously exposed vaccinees.

The sample's time point, from its label and the paper: about 28 days (+/-7) after the second vaccine dose. AZD1222 recipients with second doses at about 4 weeks or about 12 weeks were pooled, because spike-specific TCR depth and breadth did not differ between schedules. Vaccinee samples were obtained from the UK trials COV001 and COV002, which included a single-blind randomized controlled phase 2/3 trial of AZD1222 (ChAdOx1 nCoV-19) in healthy adults. Trial participant PBMC samples were collected at day 0 and day 28 after the second dose for TCRbeta chain sequencing. This receptor was obtained from an adult who received the AZD1222 COVID-19 vaccine. The sample consisted of peripheral blood, taken 28 days after the second AZD1222 dose. The chain joins TRBV19 to TRBJ1-4, with a tentative D gene TRBD1 over 6 matching bases. DNA sequence: TGTGCCAGTAGTATTGTGACACAGGGAGAGAAACTGTTTTTT. Translated, this gives CASSIVTQGEKLFF.